The T cell receptor beta chain under discussion was sequenced for a study of T cell changes during pregnancy in multiple sclerosis. Produced via immunoSEQ multiplex PCR; TCRdb's table is partial and in-frame only. The sample has 79,000 or so clones, approximately 86% seen once. The CDR3 contains 18 residues. The chain joins TRBV21-1 to TRBJ1-5. TRBV21-1 is a recognized pseudogene. Sequences were derived from peripheral blood, sampled before pregnancy. This receptor was obtained from a female donor with multiple sclerosis, enrolled in a pregnancy study. The CDR3 nucleotides are TGTGCCAGCAGCCACACGCCTCCGCGGGGTGGGAGCAATCAGCCCCAGCATTTT. This sequence encodes CASSHTPPRGGSNQPQHF.